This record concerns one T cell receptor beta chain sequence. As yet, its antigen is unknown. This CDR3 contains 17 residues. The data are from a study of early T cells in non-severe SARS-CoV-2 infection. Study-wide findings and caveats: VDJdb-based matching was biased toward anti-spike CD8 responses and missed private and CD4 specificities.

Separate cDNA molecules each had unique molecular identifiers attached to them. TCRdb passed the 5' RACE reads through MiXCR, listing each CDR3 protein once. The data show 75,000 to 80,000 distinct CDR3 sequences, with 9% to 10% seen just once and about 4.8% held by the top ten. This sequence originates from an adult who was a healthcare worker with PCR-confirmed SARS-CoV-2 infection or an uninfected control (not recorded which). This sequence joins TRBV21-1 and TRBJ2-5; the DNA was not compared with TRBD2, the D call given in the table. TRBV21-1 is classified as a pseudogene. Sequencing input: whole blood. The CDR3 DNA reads TGTGCCAGCAGCAAAGAAACTTTTTTGGCTAGAACGGAGACCCAGTACTTC. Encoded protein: CASSKETFLARTETQYF.